This entry is about one T cell receptor beta chain. CDR1 and CDR2 from the germline V gene are SEHNR and FQNEAQ (reference sequence). The CDR3 loop spans 11 amino acids. The ends were cut back, 6 bases at V and 6 bases at J, with 9 bases in the middle. Unsorted PBMC replicate PCRs drew on around 300 ng DNA, representing approximately 27,000 T cell genomes. The table came from immunoSEQ multiplex PCR; TCRdb's copy has only in-frame clones and leaves some out. The data show 75,000 to 100,000 clones, more than 45% seen once. The data are from a study of shared clonotypes between healthy human individuals.

The V and J genes are TRBV7-9 and TRBJ2-7; no clear D. The sequencing input was PBMCs. This receptor was identified in a woman in her thirties or forties in good health. Some clones in this sample may be carry-over from other donors' samples. The CDR3 sequence: CASRSVGEQYF. CDR3 in DNA: TGTGCCAGCAGGTCCGTGGGCGAGCAGTACTTC.